This is a list of T cell receptor beta chains from one sample in a study of T-cell reconstitution after alpha-beta-depleted transplantation in children. TCRdb reanalysed the PCR reads using MiXCR and keeps one entry per CDR3 protein. The sample includes some 340,000 distinct CDR3 sequences, 9% to 12% of them seen just once. The input for sequencing was PBMCs from the stem cell graft donor, taken from the stem cell graft. Receptor source: a human donor who donated a stem cell graft to a child with acute lymphoblastic leukemia. The CDR3 runs from the conserved cysteine through the conserved F or W. The order of the fields is V gene, D gene, J gene, clone size, CDR3 DNA, CDR3 protein. D genes are given only for firm matches. Only some rows state a clone size, as once, few, many or a class for expanded clones.

TRBV7-9,NA,TRBJ2-2,NA,TGTGCCAGCAGCTTCGGACAGACCGGGGAGCTGTTTTTT,CASSFGQTGELFF
TRBV20-1,NA,TRBJ2-7,NA,TGCAGTGCCAGCGGGCTTCAATCGTACGAGCAGTACTTC,CSASGLQSYEQYF
TRBV20-1,NA,TRBJ2-7,few,TGCAGTGCTGGCGGGATTCGCTCCTACGAGCAGTACTTC,CSAGGIRSYEQYF
TRBV7-3,NA,TRBJ2-1,few,TGTGCCAGCAGCCCAGGTCGGGGACGGGACGAGCAGTTCTTC,CASSPGRGRDEQFF
TRBV21-1,NA,TRBJ2-3,few,TGTGCCAGGGGGAACTATCCTACGCAGTATTTT,CARGNYPTQYF
TRBV4-1,NA,TRBJ1-3,NA,TGCGCCAGCAGCCAATCTTTTCAGGGACTCTCTGGAAACACCATATATTTT,CASSQSFQGLSGNTIYF
TRBV7-8,NA,TRBJ1-2,NA,TGTGCCAGCAGCTTAGTCCAGGGCCCCGCATATGGCTACACCTTC,CASSLVQGPAYGYTF
TRBV7-9,TRBD2,TRBJ2-7,many,TGTGCCAGCAGCTCAAGCGGGACTTACTACGAGCAGTACTTC,CASSSSGTYYEQYF
TRBV27,NA,TRBJ2-7,NA,TGTGCCAGCAGCTACGAGGGGGGAGTCTACGAGCAGTACTTC,CASSYEGGVYEQYF
TRBV19,NA,TRBJ1-5,few,TGTGCCAGTAGTATAGCAGGGTTTGGCAATCAGCCCCAGCATTTT,CASSIAGFGNQPQHF
TRBV28,NA,TRBJ2-2,many,TGTGCCAGCAGTTTAATCCGGGAAATGCCCGGGGAGCTGTTTTTT,CASSLIREMPGELFF
TRBV29-1,NA,TRBJ1-1,few,TGCAGCGTTGGAGTATACACTGAAGCTTTCTTT,CSVGVYTEAFF
TRBV18,NA,TRBJ1-5,NA,TGTGCCAGCTCACGGGGGACAAGCGATAGCAATCAGCCCCAGCATTTT,CASSRGTSDSNQPQHF
TRBV12-3/TRBV12-4,TRBD1,TRBJ2-1,NA,TGTGCCAGCAGCCCAACCGGGACAGGGGAGTTCTTC,CASSPTGTGEFF
TRBV5-1,TRBD2,TRBJ2-1,many,TGCGCCAGCAGCGCCGGGACTAGCGGTTACAATGAGCAGTTCTTC,CASSAGTSGYNEQFF
TRBV4-2,NA,TRBJ2-1,NA,TGTGCCAGCAGCCAAGATTGGGTCTCGACTTACAATGAGCAGTTCTTC,CASSQDWVSTYNEQFF
TRBV7-2,NA,TRBJ2-3,NA,TGTGCCAGCAGCTTTGAGGGAGTAAGGGCCGGGACGCAGTATTTT,CASSFEGVRAGTQYF
TRBV7-9,TRBD1,TRBJ2-4,few,TGTGCCAGCAGCTTAGTAGTAGGGACAGCGGACATTCAGTACTTC,CASSLVVGTADIQYF
TRBV7-2,TRBD2,TRBJ2-3,NA,TGTGCCAGCTCCTCAGCGGGAGGGCCAGATACGCAGTATTTT,CASSSAGGPDTQYF
TRBV7-3,NA,TRBJ2-1,many,TGTGCCAGCGGGACCGGGACGGGTACGATCAATGAGCAGTTCTTC,CASGTGTGTINEQFF
TRBV13,TRBD1,TRBJ2-1,few,TGTGCCAGCAGCTCCAATCGGGACAGGGCCAGGAATGAGCAGTTCTTC,CASSSNRDRARNEQFF
TRBV29-1,NA,TRBJ1-3,many,TGCAGCGTTCAGCCAGGGGTCTCTGGAAACACCATATATTTT,CSVQPGVSGNTIYF
TRBV27,TRBD1,TRBJ1-5,many,TGTGCCAGCAGCAGCAGGGGGCTCGGTAGCAATCAGCCCCAGCATTTT,CASSSRGLGSNQPQHF
TRBV7-9,TRBD2,TRBJ2-2,few,TGTGCCAGCAGCTTAGGGACTAGCGGGCCGGACCCCGGGGAGCTGTTTTTT,CASSLGTSGPDPGELFF
TRBV7-2,NA,TRBJ1-2,NA,TGTGCCAGCAGCTTTCCACCCATGGGTGGCTACACCTTC,CASSFPPMGGYTF
TRBV7-9,NA,TRBJ2-5,NA,TGTGCCAGCAGCCCCCCTAGCTTAACCCGGGCAGAGACCCAGTACTTC,CASSPPSLTRAETQYF
TRBV11-1,NA,TRBJ2-1,NA,TGTGCCAGCAGCTTATTTCCAAGCAATGAGCAGTTCTTC,CASSLFPSNEQFF
TRBV5-1,TRBD1,TRBJ2-1,NA,TGCGCCAGCAGCTTGGTCCAGGGGGCCTACAATGAGCAGTTCTTC,CASSLVQGAYNEQFF
TRBV12-3/TRBV12-4,NA,TRBJ2-1,NA,TGTGCCAGCTCTGATGGCAATGAGCATTTCTTC,CASSDGNEHFF
TRBV6-5,NA,TRBJ1-6,few,TGTGCCAGCAGTTCCGTTGGTTCACCCCTCCACTTT,CASSSVGSPLHF
TRBV3-1,NA,TRBJ1-5,many,TGTGCCAGCAGCGGCCGAGGGAATCAGCCCCAGCATTTT,CASSGRGNQPQHF
TRBV27,NA,TRBJ2-3,few,TGTGCCAGCAGCCAACAGACAGTAATCACAGATACGCAGTATTTT,CASSQQTVITDTQYF
TRBV2,NA,TRBJ1-5,few,TGTGCCAGCCGGGGGGATCTATACGGCAATCAGCCCCAGCATTTT,CASRGDLYGNQPQHF
TRBV12-3/TRBV12-4,TRBD2,TRBJ2-1,many,TGTGCCAGCAGTTTCCCAAACCGGGACTACCGCTCCTACAATGAGCAGTTCTTC,CASSFPNRDYRSYNEQFF
TRBV28,NA,TRBJ2-5,many,TGTGCCAGCAGTTTATCTGGGGGTAGGGAGACCCAGTACTTC,CASSLSGGRETQYF
TRBV20-1,NA,TRBJ2-2,few,TGCAGTGCCAGACCTCGGAGTACCGGGGAGCTGTTTTTT,CSARPRSTGELFF
TRBV11-2,NA,TRBJ2-1,few,TGTGCCAGCAGCATCCAGGGACGTATCCATTTGGAGCAGTTCTTC,CASSIQGRIHLEQFF
TRBV20-1,NA,TRBJ2-1,NA,TGCTGTGCTAGAGATGAGGGGCTAGCTGAAACCTACAATGAGCAGTTCTTC,CCARDEGLAETYNEQFF
TRBV7-2,NA,TRBJ2-1,few,TGTGCCAGCAGCGGGCCGGGGTTAGTGTACGGCAATGAGCAGTTCTTC,CASSGPGLVYGNEQFF